This T cell receptor beta chain was identified during a study of cytomegalovirus exposure and HLA in healthy donors. Study-level background: Later, an analysis reported that the 130 or so validation repertoires had used the same platform as the roughly 720 first-cohort repertoires.

The protocol was immunoSEQ multiplex PCR, while the TCRdb copy is restricted to in-frame clones and leaves out a portion. Of roughly 250,000 clones in the sample, roughly 86% were seen once. Germline V CDR1 and CDR2: MDHEN, SYDVKM. V was shortened by 7 bases and J by 0 bases, with 7 bases between the two germline ends. The CDR3 contains 13 residues. Sample: PBMCs. The chain has TRBV28 and TRBJ2-4, with unresolved D. The receptor was isolated from a woman in her twenties or thirties in good health and CMV-seropositive. The CDR3 sequence is CASKTGAKNIQYF. The DNA of the CDR3 is TGTGCCAGCAAGACTGGAGCCAAAAACATTCAGTACTTC.